This paragraph reports one T cell receptor (beta chain). Its target is unknown. The intended depth for sequencing was 1 in 200,000 to 1 in 1 million T cells. Method: immunoSEQ multiplex PCR; TCRdb's copy keeps in-frame clones and lacks some. The table lists over 250,000 clones, 65% to 85% of them singletons. The CDR3 loop spans 13 amino acids. Trimming took off 1 base at V and 1 base at J, with 6 bases between the two ends. CDR1 is SGHNT, CDR2 YYREEE, per germline (reference sequence). These data come from a study of cytotoxic CD8 clonotypes in ibrutinib-treated CLL. Overall study context: Over 10 relapsed/refractory, more than 14 treatment-naive; about 17 IGHV unmutated. Some 24 partial and 2 complete responses; at median 68 months, about 14 remitted, some twelve progressed.

Findings and limits, study-wide: A difference in sampling times existed between sustained-remission and progressing patients.

The chain has TRBV5-4 and TRBJ2-7; unclear D gene. Sequencing was performed on PBMCs, taken at disease progression, from a patient treated with ibrutinib. This receptor was identified in a human donor with chronic lymphocytic leukemia. The CDR3 nucleotides read TGTGCCAGCAGCTTGCACGGATCCTACGAGCAGTACTTC. It encodes CASSLHGSYEQYF.